This T cell receptor beta chain emerged from a study of response to subunit inactivated influenza vaccine. Study-level points and caveats: Only a handful of new T cells, the authors suggested, are recruited with each seasonal influenza vaccination.

TCRdb reprocessed the RT-PCR reads with MiXCR, giving one entry per CDR3 protein. The sample holds about 650,000 distinct CDR3 sequences, approximately 14% seen once. A word on this clonotype: Its antigen is undetermined.

Trimming removed 7 bases at V and 2 bases at J, with 12 bases between. The CDR3 loop spans 14 amino acids. Germline V lookup: CDR1 SGHRS, CDR2 YFSETQ. The specimen was PBMCs from blood, collected 11 to 12 days after vaccination. This clonotype was sampled from a man aged 50 or older who received an inactivated influenza vaccine. V and J are TRBV5-1 and TRBJ2-2; weak D call: TRBD1 (6 bases). The CDR3 bases are TGCGCCAGCCACAGGGCGGGTAACACCGGGGAGCTGTTTTTT. This encodes CASHRAGNTGELFF.